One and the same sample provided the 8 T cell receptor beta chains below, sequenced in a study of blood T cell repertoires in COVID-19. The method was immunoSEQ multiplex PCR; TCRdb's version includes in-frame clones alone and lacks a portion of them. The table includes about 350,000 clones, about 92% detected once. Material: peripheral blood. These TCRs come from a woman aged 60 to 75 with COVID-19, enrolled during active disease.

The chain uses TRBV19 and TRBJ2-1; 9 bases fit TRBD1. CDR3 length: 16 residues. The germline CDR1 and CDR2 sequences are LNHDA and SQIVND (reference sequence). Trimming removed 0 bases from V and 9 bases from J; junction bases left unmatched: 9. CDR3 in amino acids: CASSIEGQGGVGEQFF. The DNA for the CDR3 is TGTGCCAGTAGTATAGAGGGACAGGGTGGGGTTGGTGAGCAGTTCTTC.

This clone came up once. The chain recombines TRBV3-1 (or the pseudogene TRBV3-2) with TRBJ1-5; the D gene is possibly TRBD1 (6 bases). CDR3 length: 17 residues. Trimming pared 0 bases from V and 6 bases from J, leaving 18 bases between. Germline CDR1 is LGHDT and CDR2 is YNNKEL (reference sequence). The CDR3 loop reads CASSQEGRGGAAQPQHF. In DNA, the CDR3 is TGTGCCAGCAGCCAAGAGGGAAGGGGGGGGGCGGCTCAGCCCCAGCATTTT.

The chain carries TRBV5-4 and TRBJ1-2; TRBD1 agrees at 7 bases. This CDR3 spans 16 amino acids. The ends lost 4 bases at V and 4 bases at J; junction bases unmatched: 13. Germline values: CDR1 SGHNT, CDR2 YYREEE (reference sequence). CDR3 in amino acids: CASSGGQPRRPYGYTF. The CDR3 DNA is TGTGCCAGCAGCGGGGGACAGCCGCGACGCCCCTATGGCTACACCTTC.

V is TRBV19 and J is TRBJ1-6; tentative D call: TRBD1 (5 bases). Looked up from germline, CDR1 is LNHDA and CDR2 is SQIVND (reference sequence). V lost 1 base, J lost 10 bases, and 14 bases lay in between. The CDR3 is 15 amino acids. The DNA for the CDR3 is TGTGCCAGTAGTATAGCCTTCCAGGGTTGGTCACCCCTCCACTTT. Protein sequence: CASSIAFQGWSPLHF.

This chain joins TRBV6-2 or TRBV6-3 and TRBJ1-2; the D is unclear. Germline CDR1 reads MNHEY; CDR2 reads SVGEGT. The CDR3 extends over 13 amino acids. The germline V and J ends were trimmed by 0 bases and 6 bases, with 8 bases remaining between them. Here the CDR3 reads CASSYSKRDGYTF. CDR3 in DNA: TGTGCCAGCAGTTACTCGAAGAGAGATGGCTACACCTTC.

The CDR3 DNA follows: TGTGCCAGCAGTCCAGGGCCAAGCAATCAGCCCCAGCATTTT. Its protein product is CASSPGPSNQPQHF. The gene calls are TRBV7-2 and TRBJ1-5, with D perhaps TRBD1 (5 bases). Looked up from germline, CDR1 is SGHTA and CDR2 is FQGNSA. This CDR3 has 14 amino acids. Trimming left V 6 bases short and J 1 base short, with 10 bases between. The whole variable domain, filled in from reference TRBV7-2 and TRBJ1-5, reads GAGVSQSPSNKVTEKGKDVELRCDPISGHTALYWYRQSLGQGLEFLIYFQGNSAPDKSGLPSDRFSAERTGGSVSTLTIQRTQQEDSAVYLCASSPGPSNQPQHFGDGTRLSIL.

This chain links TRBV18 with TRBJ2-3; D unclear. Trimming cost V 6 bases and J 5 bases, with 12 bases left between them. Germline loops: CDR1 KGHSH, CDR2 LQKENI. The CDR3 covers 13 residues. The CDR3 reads CASSLTFGDTQYF. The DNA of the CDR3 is TGTGCCAGCTCGCTAACCTTTGGAGATACGCAGTATTTT.

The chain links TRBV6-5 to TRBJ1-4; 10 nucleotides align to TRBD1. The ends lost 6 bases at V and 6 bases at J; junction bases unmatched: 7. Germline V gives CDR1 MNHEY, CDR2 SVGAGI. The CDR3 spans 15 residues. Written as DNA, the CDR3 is TGTGCCAGCAGCCGGTCCGGGACAGGGGATGAAAAACTGTTTTTT. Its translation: CASSRSGTGDEKLFF.